The rows below give T cell receptor beta chains drawn from one sample of a study of blood T cell repertoires in COVID-19. Measured with immunoSEQ multiplex PCR; TCRdb has only the in-frame clones, and not every one. The sample consists of about 120,000 clones, roughly 91% of them appearing once. Sequencing input: peripheral blood. These receptors all come from a human donor with acute or convalescent COVID-19. The donor label of this sample is uncertain. CDR3s leave out the opening cysteine and the closing phenylalanine or tryptophan. Fields, in order: CDR3 length, J gene, V gene, CDR3 protein.

11 | TRBJ2-3 | TRBV18 | ASSPTNGDTQY
14 | TRBJ2-7 | TRBV7-2 | ASSPTSGRSLREQY
14 | TRBJ1-1 | TRBV6-2/TRBV6-3 | ASSSGQGDLFGEAF
10 | TRBJ2-5 | TRBV5-4 | ASSSEQETQY
12 | TRBJ2-1 | TRBV20-1 | SASSLADYNEQF
15 | TRBJ1-4 | TRBV4-3 | ASSPQLQGRVNEKLF
12 | TRBJ2-7 | TRBV7-6 | ASSPGTGTYEQY
12 | TRBJ1-2 | TRBV6-5 | ASSYNDRGYGYT
10 | TRBJ2-1 | TRBV30 | AGRKSGNEQF
13 | TRBJ1-5 | TRBV3-1/TRBV3-2 | ASSQRPGGNQPQH
10 | TRBJ1-4 | TRBV12-3/TRBV12-4 | ASTSGGEKLF
11 | TRBJ1-1 | TRBV11-1 | ASSSQENTEAF
13 | TRBJ2-1 | TRBV7-3 | ASSLSLGTYNEQF
9 | TRBJ1-2 | TRBV6-5 | ASGGNYGYT
15 | TRBJ2-5 | TRBV14 | ASSHGLAGGLGETQY
10 | TRBJ2-4 | TRBV6-5 | ASRTGQNIQY
12 | TRBJ2-5 | TRBV10-3 | AINPTGEGETQY
12 | TRBJ1-5 | TRBV6-1 | ASSEGGRGRPQH
14 | TRBJ1-2 | TRBV7-2 | ASSLGRQGPGYGYT
12 | TRBJ2-5 | TRBV14 | ASSRDSFQETQY
11 | TRBJ2-7 | TRBV12-3/TRBV12-4 | ASRSDGNYEQY
13 | TRBJ2-3 | TRBV6-6 | ASSKGGTGADTQY